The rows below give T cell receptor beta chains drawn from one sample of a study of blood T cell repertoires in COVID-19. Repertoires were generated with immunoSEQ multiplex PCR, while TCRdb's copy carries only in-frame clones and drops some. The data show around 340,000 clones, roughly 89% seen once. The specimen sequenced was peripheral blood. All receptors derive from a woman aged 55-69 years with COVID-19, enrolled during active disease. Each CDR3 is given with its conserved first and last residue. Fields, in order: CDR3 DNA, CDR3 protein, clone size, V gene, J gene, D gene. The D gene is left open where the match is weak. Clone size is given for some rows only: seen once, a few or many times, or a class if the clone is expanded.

cdr3_nt: TGCAGCGTTGCGGGATCCGGGGCCAACGTCCTGACTTTC
cdr3_aa: CSVAGSGANVLTF
clone_size: -
v_call: TRBV29-1
j_call: TRBJ2-6
d_call: -

cdr3_nt: TGTGCCAGCAGTAACCCCGGCACTGAAGCTTTCTTT
cdr3_aa: CASSNPGTEAFF
clone_size: -
v_call: TRBV6-6
j_call: TRBJ1-1
d_call: -

cdr3_nt: TGTGCCAGCAGCTTAGCGGTGGCGGGGGGCGGCGGAAACTATGGCTACACCTTC
cdr3_aa: CASSLAVAGGGGNYGYTF
clone_size: -
v_call: TRBV7-8
j_call: TRBJ1-2
d_call: -

cdr3_nt: TGCGCCAGCAGGCAGGGAACTAACAATGAGCAGTTCTTC
cdr3_aa: CASRQGTNNEQFF
clone_size: -
v_call: TRBV5-1
j_call: TRBJ2-1
d_call: -

cdr3_nt: TGCGCCAGCAGCAGGACAGGGGGCTTCGAGCAGTACTTC
cdr3_aa: CASSRTGGFEQYF
clone_size: -
v_call: TRBV5-1
j_call: TRBJ2-7
d_call: TRBD1

cdr3_nt: TGTGCCAGCTCACCAGAACAGGGCTACAATGAGCAGTTCTTC
cdr3_aa: CASSPEQGYNEQFF
clone_size: -
v_call: TRBV18
j_call: TRBJ2-1
d_call: -

cdr3_nt: TGTGCCAGCAGCCCTCGGGACAGGGTACCTGGAAACACCATATATTTT
cdr3_aa: CASSPRDRVPGNTIYF
clone_size: -
v_call: TRBV3-1/TRBV3-2
j_call: TRBJ1-3
d_call: TRBD1

cdr3_nt: TGTGCCAGCAGCTTGGTGTTTCTACAGGATAATGAAAAACTGTTTTTT
cdr3_aa: CASSLVFLQDNEKLFF
clone_size: once
v_call: TRBV5-5
j_call: TRBJ1-4
d_call: -

cdr3_nt: TGTGCCAGCAGCCCCGGGACAGGGGGCGCCTGGGGTGAAAAACTGTTTTTT
cdr3_aa: CASSPGTGGAWGEKLFF
clone_size: -
v_call: TRBV27
j_call: TRBJ1-4
d_call: TRBD1

cdr3_nt: TGTGCCAGCAGTTTATATTGGACTAGCGGGGTTGGAGTTTGGGAGACCCAGTACTTC
cdr3_aa: CASSLYWTSGVGVWETQYF
clone_size: once
v_call: TRBV27
j_call: TRBJ2-5
d_call: TRBD2

cdr3_nt: TGTGCCACTAGACAGCCCCACTATGGCTACACCTTC
cdr3_aa: CATRQPHYGYTF
clone_size: -
v_call: TRBV24-1
j_call: TRBJ1-2
d_call: -

cdr3_nt: TGTGCCAGCAGCGCGGGACAGGGGGTCGAGACCCAGTACTTC
cdr3_aa: CASSAGQGVETQYF
clone_size: -
v_call: TRBV7-8
j_call: TRBJ2-5
d_call: TRBD1

cdr3_nt: TGCGCCAGCAGCCAGGCTAGGACAGGGGGGAATTCACCCCTCCACTTT
cdr3_aa: CASSQARTGGNSPLHF
clone_size: -
v_call: TRBV4-1
j_call: TRBJ1-6
d_call: TRBD1

cdr3_nt: TGTGCCAGCAGTGGCCTCTGGACAGCTAACTATGGCTACACCTTC
cdr3_aa: CASSGLWTANYGYTF
clone_size: -
v_call: TRBV7-9
j_call: TRBJ1-2
d_call: -

cdr3_nt: TGTGCCAGCAGTTCCCAGGTTACTTGGCGCACTGAAGCTTTCTTT
cdr3_aa: CASSSQVTWRTEAFF
clone_size: -
v_call: TRBV27
j_call: TRBJ1-1
d_call: -

cdr3_nt: TGTGCCAGCAGCTTTTACGCGTTGGAAGCTTTCTTT
cdr3_aa: CASSFYALEAFF
clone_size: -
v_call: TRBV7-2
j_call: TRBJ1-1
d_call: -

cdr3_nt: TGTGCCAGCAGTGAGGGAGGGGTCAGCACAGATACGCAGTATTTT
cdr3_aa: CASSEGGVSTDTQYF
clone_size: -
v_call: TRBV2
j_call: TRBJ2-3
d_call: TRBD2

cdr3_nt: TGTGCCAGTAGTATATTACAGGGGGTACCCTATAATTCACCCCTCCACTTT
cdr3_aa: CASSILQGVPYNSPLHF
clone_size: -
v_call: TRBV19
j_call: TRBJ1-6
d_call: TRBD1

cdr3_nt: TGTGCCAGCAGCCGCGGCCTCTTAACCTACGAGCAGTACTTC
cdr3_aa: CASSRGLLTYEQYF
clone_size: -
v_call: TRBV5-4
j_call: TRBJ2-7
d_call: -

cdr3_nt: TGTGCCAGCAGCCAAGATTTACTAGCGGGGTCCTACGAGCAGTACTTC
cdr3_aa: CASSQDLLAGSYEQYF
clone_size: -
v_call: TRBV3-1/TRBV3-2
j_call: TRBJ2-7
d_call: TRBD2

cdr3_nt: TGTGCCAGCAGCGTAGACGGACAGGCTAACACTGAAGCTTTCTTT
cdr3_aa: CASSVDGQANTEAFF
clone_size: -
v_call: TRBV9
j_call: TRBJ1-1
d_call: TRBD1

cdr3_nt: TGTGCCAGCAGCCGTTTAACAGGGGATGAGCAGTTCTTC
cdr3_aa: CASSRLTGDEQFF
clone_size: -
v_call: TRBV3-1/TRBV3-2
j_call: TRBJ2-1
d_call: TRBD1

cdr3_nt: TGTGCCAGCAGCTTAACGGGGGGTTCGGGATCACCCCTCCACTTT
cdr3_aa: CASSLTGGSGSPLHF
clone_size: -
v_call: TRBV7-3
j_call: TRBJ1-6
d_call: -

cdr3_nt: TGTGCCAGCAGTCCCATTCTAGGGGGCAGCCGAAGGGAGCCCCTCCACTTT
cdr3_aa: CASSPILGGSRREPLHF
clone_size: -
v_call: TRBV6-6
j_call: TRBJ1-6
d_call: TRBD1

cdr3_nt: TGTGCCAGCAGCCAAGTACCCGGGGTCGAGAGCTCCTACAATGAGCAGTTCTTC
cdr3_aa: CASSQVPGVESSYNEQFF
clone_size: -
v_call: TRBV3-1/TRBV3-2
j_call: TRBJ2-1
d_call: -

cdr3_nt: TGTGCCATCAGTGACCTCCGCACAGGGATACAAGAGACCCAGTACTTC
cdr3_aa: CAISDLRTGIQETQYF
clone_size: -
v_call: TRBV10-3
j_call: TRBJ2-5
d_call: -

cdr3_nt: TGTGCCACGGGGTTTACGAACACTGAAGCTTTCTTT
cdr3_aa: CATGFTNTEAFF
clone_size: -
v_call: TRBV19
j_call: TRBJ1-1
d_call: -

cdr3_nt: TGCGCCAGCCAAGCCGCAGGACAGGCTTTTCAAGGCTACACCTTC
cdr3_aa: CASQAAGQAFQGYTF
clone_size: -
v_call: TRBV5-1
j_call: TRBJ1-2
d_call: TRBD1

cdr3_nt: TGTGCCAGCAGTGATTACTATCGCGGAATCTATGGCTACACCTTC
cdr3_aa: CASSDYYRGIYGYTF
clone_size: -
v_call: TRBV6-1
j_call: TRBJ1-2
d_call: -

cdr3_nt: TGTGCCAGCTCAGGGAACAATGAGCAGTTCTTC
cdr3_aa: CASSGNNEQFF
clone_size: -
v_call: TRBV9
j_call: TRBJ2-1
d_call: -

cdr3_nt: TGTGCCACCAGTAATCTCCGTGAGCAGTTCTTC
cdr3_aa: CATSNLREQFF
clone_size: -
v_call: TRBV24-1
j_call: TRBJ2-1
d_call: -

cdr3_nt: TGTGCCAGCAGACAGGGGGCCGGAAACACCATATATTTT
cdr3_aa: CASRQGAGNTIYF
clone_size: -
v_call: TRBV28
j_call: TRBJ1-3
d_call: TRBD1

cdr3_nt: TGTGCCAGCTCACCAACAGGACAGGGGGGCTCCGAGCAGTACTTC
cdr3_aa: CASSPTGQGGSEQYF
clone_size: -
v_call: TRBV18
j_call: TRBJ2-7
d_call: TRBD1

cdr3_nt: TGTGCCAGTAGTATAAGGGCAGCGGATTCACCCCTCCACTTT
cdr3_aa: CASSIRAADSPLHF
clone_size: -
v_call: TRBV19
j_call: TRBJ1-6
d_call: -

cdr3_nt: TGCGCCAGCAGCTTTTTAGGACAGGGGGCGCCTGAGCAGTACTTC
cdr3_aa: CASSFLGQGAPEQYF
clone_size: -
v_call: TRBV5-1
j_call: TRBJ2-7
d_call: TRBD1

cdr3_nt: TGCGCCAGCCACCTCGGACAGGGCACTGAAGCTTTCTTT
cdr3_aa: CASHLGQGTEAFF
clone_size: -
v_call: TRBV5-1
j_call: TRBJ1-1
d_call: TRBD1

cdr3_nt: TGTGCTAGTGGTTTGGCTACCGGGACTTACTACGAGCAGTACTTC
cdr3_aa: CASGLATGTYYEQYF
clone_size: once
v_call: TRBV12-5
j_call: TRBJ2-7
d_call: -

cdr3_nt: TGTGCCAGCAGCCGCGACTGGGGGGGCGAAAAACTGTTTTTT
cdr3_aa: CASSRDWGGEKLFF
clone_size: -
v_call: TRBV3-1/TRBV3-2
j_call: TRBJ1-4
d_call: -

cdr3_nt: TGTGCCAGCAGCCCAAACCTCCCGGGACTAGCGGGGGACACCGGGGAGCTGTTTTTT
cdr3_aa: CASSPNLPGLAGDTGELFF
clone_size: -
v_call: TRBV13
j_call: TRBJ2-2
d_call: TRBD2

cdr3_nt: TGTGCCAGCAGCGCCACCGGGACAGGGCTTAGGGTTGGGCAGTTCTTC
cdr3_aa: CASSATGTGLRVGQFF
clone_size: -
v_call: TRBV9
j_call: TRBJ2-1
d_call: TRBD1

cdr3_nt: TGTGCCACCACAGACAGGGGTGATGGCTACACCTTC
cdr3_aa: CATTDRGDGYTF
clone_size: -
v_call: TRBV19
j_call: TRBJ1-2
d_call: TRBD1